This TCR beta chain appears in the sequencing data of a study of cytomegalovirus exposure and HLA in healthy donors (dated by TCRdb to about 2017). Background for the entire study: According to an earlier analysis of around 600 of the donors, 150 million to 200 million T cells yielded 90 million to 130 million unique TCR beta sequences and 276 Gb of sequence data. An early release covering about 600 HLA-typed donors comprised about 290 gigabases of sequencing data and tens of millions of unique TCR sequences. Among the roughly 400 genotyped donors, under 90% belonged to the genetic ancestry cluster associated with self-reported Caucasian donors. The aim of the study was to test whether cataloging public T cell receptors could identify signatures of past pathogen exposure. Using immunosequencing, the study profiled T cell repertoires from some 670 subjects and related those repertoires to cytomegalovirus serostatus. A separate validation cohort of roughly 130 different subjects was used in addition to the roughly 620-subject first cohort. High-throughput TCR immunosequencing, statistical association of individual TCRs with disease status, and machine learning were combined to predict cytomegalovirus infection status. To study patterns of TCR occurrence, a later analysis re-analyzed previously published TCR beta repertoires from several hundred donors and added high-resolution HLA genotyping. The later analysis used no new phenotypic data to find candidate immune exposures, relying instead on TCR beta sequences and their occurrence across donors. An earlier analysis of fewer than 700 of the donors applied high-throughput TCR beta sequencing to assess whether each TCR beta V gene segment acted as functional or pseudogenic. Donor age, sex, ethnicity and CMV serostatus were compiled together with the repertoire data. A later genetic analysis took genome-wide SNP genotypes for about 55% of the 666 donors and used that subset as a discovery cohort. Every repertoire in the discovery cohort had been generated on one and the same sequencing platform. Class I and class II HLA loci were covered by the typing at four-digit resolution. Typing coverage differed by locus: A, B, C, DRB1 and DQB1 were typed in about 629-640 donors, DQA1 in 522, DPA1 in some 600, and DPB1 in 450 to 480. Roughly five DR-DQ haplotypes were treated as single units for association and clustering because of strong linkage in the cohort. Among 350 to 400 genotyped donors of the cohort, an average of roughly 240,000 unique TCR beta nucleotide sequences were sequenced per donor, around 18% of them non-productive. On the study overall, not on this receptor specifically: An earlier analysis of 587 of the donors showed that most TCR beta V segments appeared in productive rearrangements either about 87% or about 30% of the time, which broadly matched IMGT annotations. In a later analysis, TCR association rates were found to vary across HLA loci, with the most associated TCRs seen for DRB1 alleles and the fewest for HLA-C alleles. A group of highly shared sequence variants was considered likely to be a technical artifact of the sequencing pipeline. Compared with the roughly 670-donor mean, donors in an Asian-associated ancestry cluster had fewer N-insertions in productive TCRs, according to a later genetic analysis. Only TCR beta chains were sequenced in this cohort, and the absence of alpha or paired-chain data limited detectable features. A later analysis reported that several top co-occurrence clusters appeared linked to parvovirus B19, influenza, CMV and Epstein-Barr virus. Because HLA typing was unavailable for some donors at each locus, only the typed subset was used in association tests. Correlated functional status among segregating V segments might be attributable to linkage disequilibrium, but an unknown experimental factor could not be ruled out. At a false discovery rate of 0.05, a later analysis linked some 18,000 TCR beta sequences to specific HLA alleles. When HLA alleles, especially DR and DQ, strongly co-occurred, TCR associations were difficult to assign to individual alleles. According to a later analysis, most CMV-associated TCR beta chains appeared to be HLA-restricted, and the HLA associations seemed to be driven largely by CMV exposure. An association between a missense DCLRE1C variant and V-gene and J-gene trimming of TCR beta chains was found in a later genetic analysis and replicated in an independent cohort. A further reported finding was that TCR beta sequences accurately predicted the HLA-A and HLA-B alleles for most subjects in the first cohort. About 17 rarely observed V segments, including chromosome 9 orphons, were excluded from the earlier analysis of approximately 500 of the donors because counts were too low. A few of the identified cytomegalovirus-associated TCR beta chains were confirmed in vitro to be specific for cytomegalovirus antigens. In a later analysis, HLA-associated TCR beta chains showed more clonal expansion and lower generation probabilities than non-associated chains that were equally common. Presence/absence analyses assumed roughly uniform sequencing depth across donors, an assumption that may not hold. Some IMGT-functional V segments, including TRBV6-2 and TRBV6-3, could not be distinguished by the 87-base-pair reads and were therefore excluded. According to the authors, the approach could potentially be generalized to other disease states and immunological phenotypes. The study listed 164 TCR beta chains as associated with cytomegalovirus. CMV serostatus was the only immune exposure information available for the cohort. The classifier was reported to diagnose cytomegalovirus status with high specificity and sensitivity in both the original cohort and the validation cohort. Across donors, most TCR sequences were observed very rarely, whereas some public TCRs were present in many individuals.

In the case of this clone: Its cognate antigen has yet to be identified. Per-nucleotide qualities are absent, and no much larger clonotype sits a single base away.

In total, approximately 700 healthy bone marrow donors made up the cohort. At the time of sampling, all cohort members were nominally healthy, though unrecorded immune exposures were likely present. The donor tested CMV seropositive, placing the donor among the roughly 300 seropositive members of the cohort. A peripheral blood sample was collected from each donor, and TCR beta sequencing was performed on peripheral blood mononuclear cells. Genomic DNA extraction from the blood cell samples was performed with the Qiagen DNeasy Blood Extraction Kit. Receptors were amplified or captured by the immunoSEQ multiplex PCR assay. A mixture of 60 forward primers for TCR Vbeta segments and 13 reverse primers for TCR Jbeta segments was used in the multiplex PCR. Amplification of the CDR3 region of rearranged TCR beta genes was performed with a multiplex PCR assay on genomic DNA. The Illumina HiSeq System was used to sequence the amplified TCR beta libraries as 87-base-pair reads. For the original study's pipeline: A later analysis tallied 70 million to 100 million unique TCR beta chains across the 666 repertoires, and 10 million to 11 million of those chains were shared by two or more donors. Raw reads were error-corrected and collapsed into unique sequences by a nearest-neighbor algorithm in which closely related sequences were merged to remove PCR and sequencing errors. V, D and J gene segments were assigned by aligning CDR3 sequences to IMGT reference sequences. For a sequence to be retained, at least a six-nucleotide match to both a V gene segment and a J gene segment was required. A rearrangement was called productive if the CDR3 had no stop codons and remained in frame with V and J, and every other rearrangement was called non-productive. CDR3 was defined according to IMGT convention as the region running from the second conserved V-encoded cysteine to the conserved J-encoded phenylalanine. Sequences without an unambiguous match to a single V gene segment were excluded from the earlier analysis of several hundred of the donors. An earlier analysis of 587 of the donors classified V segments as functional when productive rearrangements were above 56.7% and as segregating when the standard deviation between donors was above 5%. A statistical classification framework was built to diagnose cytomegalovirus status from the catalog of TCR beta chain sequences. In a later analysis, TCR nucleotide sequences were compared against IMGT/GENE-DB human TR gene sequences so that V and J genes could be assigned. A later analysis assigned CDR3 sequences and most-parsimonious VDJ recombination scenarios with the TCRdist pipeline. In a later analysis, each TCR beta chain was defined by its CDR3 amino acid sequence together with its V-gene family, and reads without a unique V-gene family were excluded. As a way to deal with suspected cross-contamination and a sequencing artifact, a later analysis dropped roughly 600 nucleotide sequences that were highly shared and had low generation probability. A later analysis calculated a clonal expansion index for each public chain from normalized within-repertoire ranks of inferred template counts. Generation probabilities in a later analysis came from a VDJ recombination model fitted to out-of-frame rearrangements, and those results were checked against IGoR. In a later analysis, hypergeometric tests were used to score TCR-TCR, TCR-HLA and TCR-CMV co-occurrence, with a repertoire-size bias correction applied to TCR pairs. False discovery rates were estimated in a later analysis by permuting HLA or CMV assignments 20 times. A later analysis grouped co-occurring TCRs with DBSCAN, adding TCRdist sequence similarity when clustering within HLA-allele-positive subsets. Co-occurrence clustering excluded repertoires with fewer than 30,000 or more than 120,000 public chains, plus five with anomalous nucleotide sharing. Held by TCRdb, this immuneACCESS table contains in-frame sequences only and omits some clones. Under half of the omission traces to an unresolved V gene where checked; the cause of the rest is unknown. D and trimming come from the DNA, and the V and J calls and clone size come from that table. The sample yields around 200,000 clones; about four fifths were counted once. The ten largest clones add up to 5.5% to 7.5% of the sample.

Its CDR3 holds 15 amino acids, cysteine through phenylalanine. The entry retains the CDR3 DNA only, 45 bases that are in frame from base 1. According to the germline V gene, CDR1 reads SGDLS and CDR2 reads YYNGEE. After removal of 3 bases from V and 6 bases from J, the junction retains 10 bases not matched to a gene. The receptor's source is a man aged 40-50 years in good health and CMV-seropositive. The sequence is built from TRBV9 and TRBJ1-2; 8 central bases correspond to TRBD1. The sample taken for sequencing was PBMCs. The CDR3 has the sequence CASSGGQGRIDGYTF. The DNA sequence reads TGTGCCAGCAGCGGAGGACAGGGTCGGATCGATGGCTACACCTTC.